Each of the 15 T cell receptor beta chains below was sequenced from the same sample in a study of blood T cell repertoires in COVID-19 (dated by TCRdb to about 2020). The library was built by means of the immunoSEQ multiplex PCR assay. Entries here come from immuneACCESS through TCRdb and include only in-frame sequences with V and J called. Some clones fail to appear in such tables; in the studies checked, an unresolved V gene covers under half of the shortfall, and the cause of the remainder is unknown. A total of tens of thousands of clones appear in this sample, about three quarters of them only once. The ten top clones hold about 20% of the sample. The sequenced material came from peripheral blood. These receptors were collected from a man aged 30-40 years with COVID-19, enrolled during active disease.

With regard to this clone: Other DNA sequences in the sample encode the same CDR3. This CDR3 is CASSLDRNTEAFF. The CDR3 nucleotides read TGTGCCAGCAGCTTAGATAGGAACACTGAAGCTTTCTTT. The chain has TRBV11-2 and TRBJ1-1, with D uncertain. This CDR3 comprises 13 residues. V lost 0 bases, J lost 1 base, and 3 bases lay in between. Germline lookup yields CDR1 SGHAT and CDR2 FQNNGV.

CDR3 in amino acids: CASSPWDRGLTDKAFF. In DNA form, the CDR3 reads TGTGCCAGCAGCCCCTGGGACAGGGGCCTCACGGATAAAGCTTTCTTT. The chain joins TRBV7-8 to TRBJ1-1; 10 positions agree with TRBD1. The germline V gene has CDR1 SGHVS and CDR2 FQNEAQ. The trim removed 5 bases at V and 9 bases at J, leaving 15 bases unmatched. The CDR3 covers 16 residues.

V usage is TRBV10-3 and J usage is TRBJ2-7, with a weak D call TRBD1 (6 bases). Germline V gene sequence: CDR1 ENHRY, CDR2 SYGVKD. The CDR3 covers 14 residues. V lost 3 bases, J lost 0 bases, and 9 bases lay in between. CDR3 protein: CAISEQGISYEQYF. The DNA of the CDR3 is TGTGCCATCAGTGAACAGGGAATCTCCTACGAGCAGTACTTC.

This chain joins TRBV4-1 and TRBJ1-1, with unresolved D. V was clipped by 2 bases and J by 4 bases, with 8 bases between them. Germline V gene data show CDR1 as MGHRA and CDR2 as YSYEKL. The CDR3 totals 13 residues. The CDR3, as DNA: TGCGCCAGCAGCCAAAGGGAGGTCACTGAAGCTTTCTTT. Its protein product is CASSQREVTEAFF.

CDR3: CASSLGVTDTDTQYF. CDR3 DNA: TGCGCCAGCAGCTTGGGGGTGACAGACACAGATACGCAGTATTTT. The V gene is TRBV5-1, the J gene TRBJ2-3; tentative D call: TRBD1 (5 bases). Trimming pared 0 bases from V and 2 bases from J, leaving 10 bases between. CDR3 length: 15 amino acids. CDR1 SGHRS and CDR2 YFSETQ come from the germline V gene.

V usage is TRBV24-1 and J usage is TRBJ2-5, with D perhaps matching TRBD2 (7 bases). With 5 bases removed from V and 2 bases from J, the gap between germline ends came to 14 bases. Germline CDR1 KGHDR, CDR2 SFDVKD. This CDR3 is 15 amino acids long. The CDR3 spells CATSGFGGAQETQYF. The CDR3 coding sequence is TGTGCCACCAGTGGGTTTGGGGGGGCTCAAGAGACCCAGTACTTC.

The chain carries TRBV29-1 and TRBJ2-1; D gene ambiguous. This CDR3 has 12 amino acids. The V and J ends lost 8 bases and 0 bases respectively, with 8 bases between them. Germline-derived CDR1 and CDR2 are SQVTM and ANQGSEA. The CDR3 is CSKMSSYNEQFF. The CDR3 region has the DNA TGCAGCAAGATGAGCTCCTACAATGAGCAGTTCTTC.

This chain connects TRBV19 to TRBJ1-6; TRBD1 aligns across 9 bases. The CDR3 has 15 residues. Unmatched junction bases numbered 9, after V lost 7 bases and J lost 8 bases. Germline values: CDR1 LNHDA, CDR2 SQIVND (reference sequence). The CDR3 region is CASTQTGQGYSPLHF. The CDR3 nucleotides read TGTGCCAGTACCCAAACGGGACAGGGTTATTCACCCCTCCACTTT.

The CDR3 spells CSVGTGSNYGYTF. The CDR3 DNA is TGCAGCGTTGGGACAGGCTCTAACTATGGCTACACCTTC. The chain has TRBV29-1 and TRBJ1-2; 7 nucleotides line up with TRBD1. CDR1 SQVTM and CDR2 ANQGSEA come from the germline V gene. The CDR3 extends over 13 amino acids. The trim removed 4 bases at V and 0 bases at J, leaving 2 bases unmatched.

The chain links TRBV7-9 to TRBJ2-2; perhaps TRBD2 as D (5 bases). Germline CDR1 reads SEHNR; CDR2 reads FQNEAQ (reference sequence). This CDR3 spans 14 amino acids. V was shortened by 2 bases and J by 5 bases, with 9 bases between the two germline ends. The CDR3 bases are TGTGCCAGCAGCTTATACGGGGAAACCGGGGAGCTGTTTTTT. This gives the protein CASSLYGETGELFF.

This sequence joins TRBV6-1 and TRBJ2-7, with 11 bases lining up with TRBD1. Germline V CDR1 and CDR2: MNHNS, SASEGT. V shed 0 bases and J 1 base; nucleotides not matched to a gene: 2. CDR3 length: 16 residues. CDR3 residues: CASSEAGTGGSYEQYF. The CDR3 region has the DNA TGTGCCAGCAGTGAAGCGGGGACAGGGGGTTCCTACGAGCAGTACTTC.

The chain links TRBV6-2 or TRBV6-3 to TRBJ2-5, with D tentatively TRBD1 (5 bases). Germline CDR1 reads MNHEY; CDR2 reads SVGEGT. The CDR3 is 15 residues long. Trimming took 2 bases from V and 5 from J, leaving 15 bases between them. CDR3 protein: CASSYRGAVGETQYF. The CDR3 nucleotides are TGTGCCAGCAGTTACAGGGGCGCAGTCGGGGAGACCCAGTACTTC.

The rearrangement joins TRBV9 to TRBJ2-3, with TRBD2 as a possible D gene (6 bases). V dropped 2 bases and J dropped 4 bases, with 20 bases sitting between them. The CDR3 runs to 17 residues. The V gene's germline CDR1 is SGDLS and CDR2 YYNGEE. The CDR3 region is CASSVGRLGLRADTQYF. The CDR3 DNA follows: TGTGCCAGCAGCGTCGGTAGACTAGGCTTGAGGGCAGATACGCAGTATTTT.

This chain links TRBV29-1 with TRBJ1-2; 8 nucleotides agree with TRBD1. This CDR3 is 13 amino acids long. Germline CDR1 is SQVTM and CDR2 is ANQGSEA. The trim removed 5 bases at V and 7 bases at J, leaving 9 bases unmatched. The CDR3 protein is CSVPLTGEAGYTF. The DNA of the CDR3 is TGCAGCGTTCCTTTGACAGGGGAAGCTGGCTACACCTTC.

The chain couples TRBV27 to TRBJ1-2; TRBD1 agrees at 9 bases. With V trimmed by 0 bases and J by 4 bases, 9 bases remained unmatched. There are 17 residues in the CDR3. Germline V CDR1 and CDR2: MNHEY, SMNVEV (reference sequence). The CDR3 DNA follows: TGTGCCAGCAGTTTATCACAGGGGGCGACCTATTCCTATGGCTACACCTTC. It encodes CASSLSQGATYSYGYTF.